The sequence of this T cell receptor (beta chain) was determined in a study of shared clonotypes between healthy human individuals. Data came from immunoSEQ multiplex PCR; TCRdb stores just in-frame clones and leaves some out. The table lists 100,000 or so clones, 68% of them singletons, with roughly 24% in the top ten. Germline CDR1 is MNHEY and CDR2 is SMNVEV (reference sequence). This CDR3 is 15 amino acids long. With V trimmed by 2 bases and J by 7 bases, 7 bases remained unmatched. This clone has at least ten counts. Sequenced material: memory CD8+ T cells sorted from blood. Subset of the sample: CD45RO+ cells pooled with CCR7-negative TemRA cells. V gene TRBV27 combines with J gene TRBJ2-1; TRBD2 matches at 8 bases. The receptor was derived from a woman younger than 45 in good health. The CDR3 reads CASSLLGTRWNEQFF. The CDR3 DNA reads TGTGCCAGCAGTTTACTAGGGACTAGATGGAATGAGCAGTTCTTC.